This passage covers 26 T cell receptor beta chains from one sample sequenced in a study of human T cells and chemical hapten exposure. From the RACE reads, TCRdb called clonotypes with MiXCR, one entry per CDR3 protein. The sample holds about 34,000 distinct CDR3 sequences, 4.5% to 5.5% seen once. The time point is: healthy volunteer bleed at 6 weeks. The study extracted total RNA from unfractionated whole blood. Material: whole blood. The receptor source for this set is a human donor in good health. Some clones in this sample may be carry-over from other donors' samples.

This clonotype was observed a few times. The CDR3 reads CASTEGNTIYF. The CDR3 DNA is TGTGCCAGCACGGAAGGAAACACCATATATTTT. The chain links TRBV6-5 to TRBJ1-3; D not resolved. V was cut by 7 bases and J by 4 bases, with 5 bases left in between. The CDR3 contains 11 residues. Per germline, CDR1 MNHEY and CDR2 SVGAGI.

This clonotype has a count of ten or more. J is TRBJ2-6 and V is TRBV20-1; D remains unclear. The CDR3 is made up of 14 amino acids. V was clipped by 3 bases and J by 0 bases, with 6 bases between them. Germline V lookup: CDR1 DFQATT, CDR2 SNEGSKA (reference sequence). CDR3 protein: CSASENSGANVLTF. In DNA, the CDR3 is TGCAGTGCTAGTGAGAACTCTGGGGCCAACGTCCTGACTTTC.

This clonotype was counted at least ten times. The rearrangement uses TRBV3-1 and TRBJ1-2; tentative D call: TRBD1 (5 bases). This CDR3 contains 13 residues. The V and J ends lost 4 bases and 3 bases respectively, with 9 bases between them. In germline, CDR1 is LGHDT, CDR2 YNNKEL (reference sequence). This chain's CDR3 is CASSPGVYYGYTF. The CDR3 nucleotides are TGTGCCAGCAGCCCGGGGGTTTACTATGGCTACACCTTC. The full variable domain, with the rest looked up from reference TRBV3-1 and TRBJ1-2, is DTAVSQTPKYLVTQMGNDKSIKCEQNLGHDTMYWYKQDSKKFLKIMFSYNNKELIINETVPNRFSPKSPDKAHLNLHINSLELGDSAVYFCASSPGVYYGYTFGSGTRLTVV.

This clonotype occurred many times. V gene TRBV13 combines with J gene TRBJ1-2; a weak D match, TRBD1 (6 bases). The ends were cut back, 5 bases at V and 2 bases at J, with 12 bases in the middle. Germline V lookup: CDR1 PRHDT, CDR2 FYEKMQ (reference sequence). The CDR3 runs to 14 residues. In DNA, the CDR3 is TGTGCCAGCAGCCGAATAGGACAGAACTATGGCTACACCTTC. It codes for CASSRIGQNYGYTF.

This clonotype turned up a few times. The chain recombines TRBV6-6 with TRBJ2-2; D may be TRBD1 (6 bases). V lost 6 bases and J 6 bases, leaving 14 bases between the germline ends. The germline gives CDR1 MNHNY, CDR2 SVGAGI (reference sequence). The CDR3 has 14 residues. CDR3 DNA: TGTGCCAGCAGGACTCGGGACACTTCCGGGGAGCTGTTTTTT. The encoded protein is CASRTRDTSGELFF.

The V gene is TRBV5-1, the J gene TRBJ1-4; D may be TRBD1 (5 bases). This CDR3 spans 16 amino acids. From germline, CDR1 is SGHRS and CDR2 YFSETQ. The germline V and J ends were trimmed by 6 bases and 4 bases, with 19 bases remaining between them. The CDR3 DNA reads TGCGCCAGCAAGAGGGGATATCGGGCCTATAATGAAAAACTGTTTTTT. This sequence encodes CASKRGYRAYNEKLFF.

This clonotype was detected ten times or more. The chain links TRBV6-1 to TRBJ2-7, with 13 bases lining up with TRBD2. The V segment lost 2 bases and the J segment 4 bases; nucleotides outside the gene matches: 20. The CDR3 spans 21 residues. Germline loops: CDR1 MNHNS, CDR2 SASEGT. This chain's CDR3 is CASSERGRDRLAGGHGYEQYF. CDR3 bases: TGTGCCAGCAGTGAAAGGGGAAGGGACAGACTAGCGGGAGGCCACGGATACGAGCAGTACTTC.

The chain combines TRBV28 with TRBJ1-1; no clear D gene. Deletions cut 10 bases from V and 0 bases from J, with 9 bases between. The V gene's germline CDR1 is MDHEN and CDR2 SYDVKM. This CDR3 contains 12 residues. This CDR3 is CATGRMNTEAFF. Written as DNA, the CDR3 is TGTGCCACCGGACGGATGAACACTGAAGCTTTCTTT. The variable domain in full, with the rest retrieved from reference TRBV28 and TRBJ1-1, is DVKVTQSSRYLVKRTGEKVFLECVQDMDHENMFWYRQDPGLGLRLIYFSYDVKMKEKGDIPEGYSVSREKKERFSLILESASTNQTSMYLCATGRMNTEAFFGQGTRLTVV.

This clonotype was recorded many times. V and J are TRBV6-6 and TRBJ2-2; D may be TRBD2 (5 bases). This CDR3 has 15 residues. Per germline, CDR1 MNHNY and CDR2 SVGAGI (reference sequence). V shed 7 bases and J shed 1 base, with 13 bases lying between them. The CDR3 sequence is CASTPQRGNTGELFF. The CDR3 DNA reads TGTGCCAGCACCCCCCAACGGGGGAACACCGGGGAGCTGTTTTTT.

The genes are TRBV29-1 and TRBJ2-3, with 7 nucleotides matching TRBD2. Germline V lookup: CDR1 SQVTM, CDR2 ANQGSEA. The junction had 11 bases not matched to a gene; V was cut back by 4 bases and J by 4 bases. The CDR3 has 15 amino acids. CDR3 in amino acids: CSVAYGGSSADTQYF. CDR3 nucleotide sequence: TGCAGCGTTGCGTACGGCGGGAGCAGCGCAGATACGCAGTATTTT.

This clonotype was recorded many times. The CDR3 here is CASSLGPNYNEQFF. The CDR3 DNA is TGCGCCAGCAGCTTGGGACCGAACTACAATGAGCAGTTCTTC. The chain employs TRBV5-1 and TRBJ2-1, with D unresolved. With 0 bases removed from V and 3 bases from J, the gap between germline ends came to 7 bases. This CDR3 region has 14 residues. CDR1 and CDR2 from the germline V gene are SGHRS and YFSETQ.

This clonotype has a count of ten or more. This rearrangement joins TRBV7-2 to TRBJ1-2; tentative D call: TRBD1 (5 bases). The CDR3 consists of 15 residues. With 5 bases removed from V and 4 bases from J, the gap between germline ends came to 17 bases. The germline gives CDR1 SGHTA, CDR2 FQGNSA. The CDR3 bases are TGTGCCAGCAGCCCAGCCGGGACCGAGACCTATGGCTACACCTTC. Translation gives CASSPAGTETYGYTF.

This clonotype appeared many times. The CDR3 sequence: CASSPLPSQPQHF. CDR3 bases: TGTGCCAGCTCACCCCTCCCTAGTCAGCCCCAGCATTTT. The chain combines TRBV18 with TRBJ1-5; D not resolved. Trimming left V 3 bases short and J 6 bases short, with 9 bases between. This CDR3 region has 13 residues. Germline V gene lookup returns CDR1 KGHSH and CDR2 LQKENI.

The chain couples TRBV7-2 to TRBJ1-4; D ambiguous. Germline CDR1 SGHTA, CDR2 FQGNSA. The CDR3 has 15 amino acids. V lost 5 bases to trimming and J lost 0 bases, with 10 bases between them. DNA of the CDR3: TGTGCCAGCAGCGCCCCAGCAACAACTAATGAAAAACTGTTTTTT. Its translation: CASSAPATTNEKLFF. The full variable domain, completed using reference TRBV7-2 and TRBJ1-4, is GAGVSQSPSNKVTEKGKDVELRCDPISGHTALYWYRQSLGQGLEFLIYFQGNSAPDKSGLPSDRFSAERTGGSVSTLTIQRTQQEDSAVYLCASSAPATTNEKLFFGSGTQLSVL.

This clonotype was recorded many times. V and J are TRBV6-5 and TRBJ1-5; TRBD1 might be the D (6 bases). V was pared by 7 bases and J by 7 bases, with 14 bases between. CDR3 length: 13 residues. CDR1 MNHEY and CDR2 SVGAGI come from the germline V gene. CDR3 in DNA: TGTGCCAGCATCTATCCTGGGGGCCAGCCCCAGCATTTT. Translating it yields CASIYPGGQPQHF.

This clonotype was seen many times. The chain is built from TRBV2 and TRBJ2-3, with TRBD2 matching 9 bases. The germline CDR1 and CDR2 sequences are SNHLY and FYNNEI. This CDR3 spans 14 amino acids. V shed 6 bases, J shed 1 base, and the junction held 2 bases outside the gene matches. In DNA form, the CDR3 reads TGTGCCAGCAGGGTAGCGGGGGGCACAGATACGCAGTATTTT. Encoded protein: CASRVAGGTDTQYF. Together with reference TRBV2 and TRBJ2-3, the CDR3 gives the full variable domain: EPEVTQTPSHQVTQMGQEVILRCVPISNHLYFYWYRQILGQKVEFLVSFYNNEISEKSEIFDDQFSVERPDGSNFTLKIRSTKLEDSAMYFCASRVAGGTDTQYFGPGTRLTVL.

This clonotype was recorded a few times. This rearrangement joins TRBV7-2 to TRBJ2-5; 8 nucleotides align to TRBD2. V lost 5 bases and J lost 5; bases outside the gene matches: 10. This CDR3 is built from 15 residues. Germline-derived CDR1 and CDR2 are SGHTA and FQGNSA. The CDR3 is CASSRGGPGGETQYF. The DNA for the CDR3 is TGTGCCAGCAGCAGGGGGGGGCCGGGGGGGGAGACCCAGTACTTC.

This chain links TRBV30 with TRBJ1-1, with TRBD1 identical over 8 bases. The CDR3 is 15 residues long. J lost 7 bases, V lost 3 bases, and 13 bases had no gene match. Germline loops: CDR1 GTSNPN, CDR2 SVGIG (reference sequence). The CDR3 protein is CAWSLTLPGGLEAFF. CDR3 sequence (DNA): TGTGCCTGGAGCCTAACCCTCCCAGGGGGCCTTGAAGCTTTCTTT.

Remarks on this clonotype: A clone one base away is much larger, so this may be a read error. This chain joins TRBV21-1 and TRBJ1-2; the DNA was not compared with TRBD1, the D call given in the table. TRBV21-1 is a pseudogene. The CDR3 is 18 residues long. The CDR3 region has the DNA TGTGCCAGCAGCAACGGCGCGGGGACAATTGACATTAACTATGGCTACACCTTC. Translation: CASSNGAGTIDINYGYTF.

This clonotype was picked up many times. This chain uses TRBV7-2 with TRBJ2-5, with unresolved D. This CDR3 is 16 amino acids long. V lost 0 bases and J 2 bases, leaving 13 bases between the germline ends. CDR1 and CDR2 from the germline V gene are SGHTA and FQGNSA. The CDR3 loop reads CASSLASAAGQETQYF. The CDR3 coding sequence is TGTGCCAGCAGCTTAGCGTCGGCGGCCGGACAAGAGACCCAGTACTTC.

This clonotype has just a few counts. The V and J genes are TRBV10-3 and TRBJ1-1; 7 positions agree with TRBD1. Per germline, CDR1 ENHRY and CDR2 SYGVKD. J lost 5 bases, V lost 11 bases, and 8 bases had no gene match. CDR3 size: 12 residues. This CDR3 reads CASQGGETEAFF. The CDR3 region has the DNA TGTGCCTCCCAGGGGGGCGAAACTGAAGCTTTCTTT.

The chain employs TRBV3-1 and TRBJ2-5; 9 bases are a match to TRBD2. Germline-derived CDR1 and CDR2 are LGHDT and YNNKEL (reference sequence). Losses at the gene ends were 1 base for V and 3 bases for J; bases not matched to a gene: 12. This CDR3 is 18 amino acids long. The CDR3 region is CASSQGTFRRGGEETQYF. The CDR3 bases are TGTGCCAGCAGCCAAGGCACCTTCCGGCGGGGGGGAGAAGAGACCCAGTACTTC.

For this clonotype: A much larger clone lies one base from this, so it may be a read error. The J gene is TRBJ2-1, the V gene TRBV2; D is uncertain. Germline values: CDR1 SNHLY, CDR2 FYNNEI. The CDR3 consists of 16 residues. The CDR3 loop reads CANSATLRRFDNEQFF. The CDR3 DNA is TGTGCCAACAGTGCGACCTTACGGCGCTTCGACAATGAGCAGTTCTTC.

This clonotype was observed many times. V and J are TRBV20-1 and TRBJ1-2, with 7 nucleotides matching TRBD1. V shed 6 bases, J shed 1 base, and the junction held 14 bases outside the gene matches. This CDR3 region has 16 residues. From germline, CDR1 is DFQATT and CDR2 SNEGSKA (reference sequence). The DNA of the CDR3 is TGCAGTGCCCTACCCACACCGGGACAGATTAACTATGGCTACACCTTC. Amino acid sequence: CSALPTPGQINYGYTF.

This clonotype was detected ten times or more. The chain has TRBV18 and TRBJ1-2; perhaps TRBD1 as D (5 bases). V was clipped by 3 bases and J by 4 bases, with 18 bases between them. The CDR3 sequence is 16 residues long. Germline V gene data show CDR1 as KGHSH and CDR2 as LQKENI. The CDR3 spells CASSPTGAGGAYGYTF. The CDR3, as DNA: TGTGCCAGCTCACCGACCGGGGCAGGCGGGGCCTATGGCTACACCTTC.

The chain is built from TRBV5-6 and TRBJ1-2; D may be TRBD1 (5 bases). Trimming pared 1 base from V and 4 bases from J, leaving 23 bases between. The CDR3 totals 18 residues. Germline values: CDR1 SGHDT, CDR2 YYEEEE. CDR3 sequence: CASSLYRLSTGRGYGYTF. DNA of the CDR3: TGTGCCAGCAGCTTGTACCGTCTTTCAACAGGTCGGGGCTATGGCTACACCTTC.